One and the same sample provided the 24 T cell receptor beta chains below, sequenced in a study of blood T cells in healthy people across ages. Then a second PCR, running roughly 6 to 12 cycles, was carried out with a sample-barcoded 5' primer and a J-beta primer mix. TCRdb passed the 5' RACE reads through MiXCR, listing each CDR3 protein once. The sample contains over 1,500,000 distinct CDR3 sequences, about 49% of which appear only once. Input material: blood. The receptors come from a woman aged 35 to 49 in good health.

J is TRBJ2-4 and V is TRBV6-2 or TRBV6-3; D may be TRBD2 (6 bases). The CDR3 loop spans 16 amino acids. Between the trimmed V and J ends, which lost 7 bases and 0 bases, there was a span of 16 bases. Germline V CDR1 and CDR2: MNHEY, SVGEGT. The CDR3 DNA reads as TGTGCCAGCACCATCGGGGGAGATCTAGCCAAAAACATTCAGTACTTC. Translating gives CASTIGGDLAKNIQYF.

V gene TRBV7-2 combines with J gene TRBJ1-5, with D perhaps matching TRBD1 (5 bases). The CDR3 covers 20 residues. Germline CDR1 reads SGHTA; CDR2 reads FQGNSA. The V end lost 5 bases, the J end lost 2 bases, and 28 bases lay between the germline ends. The CDR3 reads CASSLYGVPRGGEGNQPQHF. The DNA of the CDR3 is TGTGCCAGCAGCCTATATGGGGTGCCGAGGGGAGGCGAAGGCAATCAGCCCCAGCATTTT.

This clonotype has only a few counts. The rearrangement links TRBV9 to TRBJ2-7; 8 bases are a match to TRBD1. After removal of 2 bases from V and 3 bases from J, the junction contained 7 bases not matched to a gene. Germline V gene data show CDR1 as SGDLS and CDR2 as YYNGEE. The CDR3 runs to 15 residues. DNA of the CDR3: TGTGCCAGCAGCGTCGGACAGGGCTTAGGCTACGAGCAGTACTTC. Translation: CASSVGQGLGYEQYF.

This clonotype was observed a few times. CDR3 protein: CASSQGPGGVTYEQYF. The CDR3 coding sequence is TGCGCCAGCAGCCAAGGCCCGGGCGGAGTGACCTACGAGCAGTACTTC. The rearrangement uses TRBV4-1 and TRBJ2-7; D remains ambiguous. Trimming took 1 base from V and 2 from J, leaving 15 bases between them. This CDR3 has 16 amino acids. Per germline, CDR1 MGHRA and CDR2 YSYEKL.

With regard to this clonotype: The junction departs from germline at one end; a sequencing error may be responsible. The rearrangement joins TRBV5-1 to TRBJ2-3, with a weak D call TRBD2 (5 bases). Germline CDR1 reads SGHRS; CDR2 reads YFSETQ. The CDR3 totals 16 residues. Here the CDR3 reads CGSSLETLVSTDTQYF. The CDR3 DNA is TGCGGCAGCAGCTTGGAGACACTAGTCAGCACAGATACGCAGTATTTT.

The CDR3 DNA reads as TGTGCCAGCAGCTTCGGGGACAGCTATAATTCACCCCTCCACTTT. It is translated as CASSFGDSYNSPLHF. V usage is TRBV7-2 and J usage is TRBJ1-6; TRBD1 agrees at 7 bases. The CDR3 has 15 amino acids. After removal of 3 bases from V and 3 bases from J, the junction contained 2 bases not matched to a gene. Germline V gene lookup returns CDR1 SGHTA and CDR2 FQGNSA.

The chain combines TRBV7-8 with TRBJ2-3, with 9 bases matching TRBD2. This CDR3 region has 17 residues. The trim removed 5 bases at V and 4 bases at J, leaving 13 bases unmatched. The V gene's germline CDR1 is SGHVS and CDR2 FQNEAQ. The CDR3 reads CASSPGGGGAQADTQYF. In nucleotides, the CDR3 is TGTGCCAGCAGCCCCGGGGGCGGGGGGGCACAAGCAGATACGCAGTATTTT.

The chain is built from TRBV7-2 and TRBJ2-3, with 9 bases lining up with TRBD2. Germline CDR1 SGHTA, CDR2 FQGNSA. This CDR3 contains 18 residues. V gave up 1 base and J gave up 2 bases; unmatched junction bases: 10. CDR3 in DNA: TGTGCCAGCAGCTTAGGCTCCTTTAGCGGGGGACCCACAGATACGCAGTATTTT. This sequence encodes CASSLGSFSGGPTDTQYF.

This chain uses TRBV28 with TRBJ1-5; no firm D call. V shed 10 bases and J shed 1 base, with 8 bases lying between them. Germline values: CDR1 MDHEN, CDR2 SYDVKM. The CDR3 length is 12 residues. CDR3 bases: TGTGCCATCCGTCGCAGCAATCAGCCCCAGCATTTT. It encodes CAIRRSNQPQHF.

The gene calls are TRBV5-1 and TRBJ2-5, with D perhaps matching TRBD2 (5 bases). The CDR3 runs to 15 residues. Germline assignment: CDR1 SGHRS and CDR2 YFSETQ. With 4 bases removed from V and 4 bases from J, the gap between germline ends came to 17 bases. The CDR3 bases are TGCGCCAGCAGCCCCACCGGTGGGAGCGGAGAGACCCAGTACTTC. Amino acid sequence: CASSPTGGSGETQYF.

The chain combines TRBV6-2 or TRBV6-3 with TRBJ2-1, with TRBD1 matching over 8 bases. The V gene's germline CDR1 is MNHEY and CDR2 SVGEGT. Trimming removed 2 bases from V and 8 bases from J; junction bases left unmatched: 17. This CDR3 comprises 18 residues. The CDR3 nucleotides read TGTGCCAGCAGTTACCCTTTGGGATTCAGGGGGCCCCACGATGAGCAGTTCTTC. Residues: CASSYPLGFRGPHDEQFF.

CDR3 in DNA: TGTGCCATCAGGCCCGCAGGCCCCTATGGCTACACCTTC. Translated, it gives CAIRPAGPYGYTF. This rearrangement joins TRBV10-3 to TRBJ1-2, with no clear D. V shed 6 bases and J shed 4 bases, with 12 bases lying between them. The germline V gene has CDR1 ENHRY and CDR2 SYGVKD. This CDR3 region has 13 residues.

There are a few counts of this clonotype. The chain combines TRBV2 with TRBJ2-3; D not resolved. The CDR3 length is 13 residues. Germline assignment: CDR1 SNHLY and CDR2 FYNNEI. V lost 4 bases to trimming and J lost 0 bases, with 5 bases between them. CDR3 coding DNA: TGTGCCAGCAGTGCCCGCAGCACAGATACGCAGTATTTT. Translated: CASSARSTDTQYF.

This chain joins TRBV5-1 and TRBJ2-1; 7 bases are a match to TRBD1. The length of the CDR3 is 15 residues. V lost 4 bases to trimming and J lost 1 base; unmatched junction nucleotides: 5. CDR1 and CDR2 (germline): SGHRS, YFSETQ. In DNA, the CDR3 is TGCGCCAGCAGCCCTTACAGGGGTTCCTACAATGAGCAGTTCTTC. Its protein product is CASSPYRGSYNEQFF.

The chain recombines TRBV3-1 with TRBJ2-3; D is unresolved. Germline V gene data show CDR1 as LGHDT and CDR2 as YNNKEL (reference sequence). CDR3 length: 15 amino acids. The ends were cut back, 1 base at V and 2 bases at J, with 10 bases in the middle. The CDR3 bases are TGTGCCAGCAGCCAAGGGGGAACGCCCACAGATACGCAGTATTTT. Its translation is CASSQGGTPTDTQYF.

The chain employs TRBV7-9 and TRBJ1-2; no definite D call. Trimming stripped 0 bases from V and 6 bases from J, with 17 bases between. Germline assignment: CDR1 SEHNR and CDR2 FQNEAQ (reference sequence). CDR3 length equals 16 residues. CDR3 in amino acids: CASSLAEAGINHGYTF. DNA of the CDR3: TGTGCCAGCAGCTTAGCGGAGGCAGGCATCAATCATGGCTACACCTTC.

CDR3 nucleotides: TGTGCCAGCACCGAGAGACAGGGCTACGAGCAGTACTTC. Translation: CASTERQGYEQYF. The rearrangement links TRBV28 to TRBJ2-7; TRBD1 matches 7 bases. The CDR3 runs 13 residues. V lost 7 bases, J lost 3 bases, and 6 bases stayed unmatched. Per the germline V gene, CDR1 is MDHEN and CDR2 is SYDVKM.

This clonotype has more than one count but fewer than ten. The rearrangement joins TRBV20-1 to TRBJ2-7, with TRBD2 identical over 14 bases. In germline, CDR1 is DFQATT, CDR2 SNEGSKA (reference sequence). This CDR3 comprises 13 residues. V trimming: 8 bases; J trimming: 6 bases; junction bases outside the gene matches: 6. CDR3 bases: TGCAGTTTTCGGACTAGCGGGGGGTTCGAGCAGTACTTC. Encoded protein: CSFRTSGGFEQYF.

The rearrangement uses TRBV12-3 or TRBV12-4 and TRBJ2-7; 7 bases agree with TRBD1. The CDR3 runs 16 residues. J lost 2 bases, V lost 6 bases, and 13 bases had no gene match. The CDR3 sequence: CASSPARGTDPYEQYF. The CDR3 DNA is TGTGCCAGCAGCCCTGCCCGTGGGACAGATCCCTACGAGCAGTACTTC.

The chain employs TRBV6-5 and TRBJ2-4, with D tentatively TRBD2 (5 bases). The J call may be faulty, since TRBJ2-5 better matches the DNA end. The germline gives CDR1 MNHEY, CDR2 SVGAGI. This CDR3 region has 16 residues. CDR3 sequence: CASSYSNTGGSETQYF. CDR3 sequence (DNA): TGTGCCAGCAGTTACTCGAACACTGGAGGCTCGGAGACCCAGTACTTC.

The V and J genes are TRBV15 and TRBJ1-5; weak D call: TRBD1 (5 bases). The CDR3 covers 15 residues. Germline V lookup: CDR1 LNHNV, CDR2 YYDKDF (reference sequence). Trimming took 1 base from V and 0 from J, leaving 7 bases between them. CDR3 DNA: TGTGCCACCAGCAGAGTGACAGCTAGCAATCAGCCCCAGCATTTT. Translated, it gives CATSRVTASNQPQHF.

This chain connects TRBV7-9 to TRBJ1-5; 8 nucleotides agree with TRBD1. Germline-derived CDR1 and CDR2 are SEHNR and FQNEAQ (reference sequence). CDR3 length: 16 amino acids. J was trimmed by 5 bases and V by 4 bases; bases with no gene match: 10. The CDR3 region has the DNA TGTGCCAGCAGCTCCTCCGTGACAGGGGTTGATCAGCCCCAGCATTTT. Its protein product is CASSSSVTGVDQPQHF.

This rearrangement joins TRBV6-2 or TRBV6-3 to TRBJ2-3; tentatively, D is TRBD2 (6 bases). The CDR3 spans 17 residues. Germline-derived CDR1 and CDR2 are MNHEY and SVGEGT. V was pared by 1 base and J by 2 bases, with 16 bases between. The CDR3 reads CASSYFSGRDFTDTQYF. CDR3 bases: TGTGCCAGCAGTTACTTCTCCGGGCGGGATTTCACAGATACGCAGTATTTT.

The table lists this clonotype with many counts. V usage is TRBV7-2 and J usage is TRBJ2-7; no clear D. With 10 bases removed from V and 2 bases from J, the gap between germline ends came to 9 bases. The germline V gene encodes CDR1 SGHTA and CDR2 FQGNSA. CDR3 length: 11 residues. This CDR3 reads CATGPTYEQYF. CDR3 sequence (DNA): TGTGCCACCGGTCCCACCTACGAGCAGTACTTC.